This T cell receptor (beta chain) derives from a study of T-cell memory formation after mild COVID-19. One entry per CDR3 protein, called by TCRdb with MiXCR from the 5' RACE reads. The sample has under 550,000 distinct CDR3 sequences; around 17% are singletons. This clonotype was observed a handful of times. Its antigen is still unknown. In germline, CDR1 is DFQATT, CDR2 SNEGSKA (reference sequence). Trimming cost V 6 bases and J 1 base, with 16 bases left between them. The CDR3 is 14 residues long. Study observations and caveats: Of the contracting clones, CD4+ ones lay mainly in CM and EM, and CD8+ ones in EMRA. There were some responding clones in pre-infection memory, which suggested that cross-reactive memory had joined.

The receptor's source is a man aged 18 to 29 who had mild COVID-19 (a few samples of this study predate the infection). Cell type and time point are not known. Specimen: PBMCs or a T cell subset sorted from them (not recorded which). The chain links TRBV20-1 to TRBJ2-7; D possibly corresponds to TRBD2 (7 bases). The chain's CDR3 is CSAMGGLTSYEQYF. The CDR3 DNA follows: TGCAGTGCCATGGGGGGGCTCACATCCTACGAGCAGTACTTC.